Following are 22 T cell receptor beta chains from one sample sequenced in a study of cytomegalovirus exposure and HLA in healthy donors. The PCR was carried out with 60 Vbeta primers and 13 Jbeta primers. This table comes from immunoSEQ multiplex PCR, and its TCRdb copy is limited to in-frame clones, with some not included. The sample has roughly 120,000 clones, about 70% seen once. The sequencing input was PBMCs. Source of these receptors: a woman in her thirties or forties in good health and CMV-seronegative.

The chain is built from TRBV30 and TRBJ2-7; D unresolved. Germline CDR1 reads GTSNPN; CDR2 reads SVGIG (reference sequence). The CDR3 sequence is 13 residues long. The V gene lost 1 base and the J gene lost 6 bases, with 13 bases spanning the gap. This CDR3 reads CAWSASTWAEQYF. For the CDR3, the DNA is TGTGCCTGGAGTGCCTCGACGTGGGCCGAGCAGTACTTC.

CDR3 sequence reads: CASSGRQGLYGYTF. CDR3 bases: TGTGCCAGCAGCGGGCGACAGGGGCTCTATGGCTACACCTTC. The rearrangement uses TRBV7-2 and TRBJ1-2; the match to TRBD1 covers 8 bases. This CDR3 has 14 amino acids. In germline, CDR1 is SGHTA, CDR2 FQGNSA. V lost 5 bases, J lost 4 bases, and 6 bases stayed unmatched. The full variable domain, with the rest looked up from reference TRBV7-2 and TRBJ1-2, is GAGVSQSPSNKVTEKGKDVELRCDPISGHTALYWYRQSLGQGLEFLIYFQGNSAPDKSGLPSDRFSAERTGGSVSTLTIQRTQQEDSAVYLCASSGRQGLYGYTFGSGTRLTVV.

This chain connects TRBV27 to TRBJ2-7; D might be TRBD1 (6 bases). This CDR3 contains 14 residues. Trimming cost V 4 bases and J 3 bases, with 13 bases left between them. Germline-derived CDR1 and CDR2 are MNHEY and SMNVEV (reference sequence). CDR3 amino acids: CASSSYGGDYEQYF. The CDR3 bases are TGTGCCAGCAGTTCGTATGGGGGCGACTACGAGCAGTACTTC.

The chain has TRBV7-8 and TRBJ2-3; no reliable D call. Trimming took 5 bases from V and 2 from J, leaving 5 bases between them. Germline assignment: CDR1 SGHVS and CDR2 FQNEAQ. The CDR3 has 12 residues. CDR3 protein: CASSVSTDTQYF. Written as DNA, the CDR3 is TGTGCCAGCAGCGTCTCCACAGATACGCAGTATTTT.

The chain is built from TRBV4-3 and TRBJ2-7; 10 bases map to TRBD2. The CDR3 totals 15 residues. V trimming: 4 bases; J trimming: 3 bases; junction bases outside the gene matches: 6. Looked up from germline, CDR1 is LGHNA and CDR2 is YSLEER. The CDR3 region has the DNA TGCGCCAGCAGCCCTATAGCGGGAGGAGACTACGAGCAGTACTTC. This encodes CASSPIAGGDYEQYF.

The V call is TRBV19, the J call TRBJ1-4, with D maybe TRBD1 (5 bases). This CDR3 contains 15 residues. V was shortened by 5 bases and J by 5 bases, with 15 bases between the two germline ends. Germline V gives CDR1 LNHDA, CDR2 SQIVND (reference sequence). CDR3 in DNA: TGTGCCAGTAGTGGGAACGATGGGGGGAATGAAAAACTGTTTTTT. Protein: CASSGNDGGNEKLFF.

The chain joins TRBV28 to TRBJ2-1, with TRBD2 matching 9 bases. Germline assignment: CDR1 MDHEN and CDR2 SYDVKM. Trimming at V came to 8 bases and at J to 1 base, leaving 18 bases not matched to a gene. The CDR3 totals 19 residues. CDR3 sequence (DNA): TGTGCCAGCTCCACCGTCCTAGCGGGGAGTCCCATTTCCTACAATGAGCAGTTCTTC. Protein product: CASSTVLAGSPISYNEQFF. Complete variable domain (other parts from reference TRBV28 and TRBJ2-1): DVKVTQSSRYLVKRTGEKVFLECVQDMDHENMFWYRQDPGLGLRLIYFSYDVKMKEKGDIPEGYSVSREKKERFSLILESASTNQTSMYLCASSTVLAGSPISYNEQFFGPGTRLTVL.

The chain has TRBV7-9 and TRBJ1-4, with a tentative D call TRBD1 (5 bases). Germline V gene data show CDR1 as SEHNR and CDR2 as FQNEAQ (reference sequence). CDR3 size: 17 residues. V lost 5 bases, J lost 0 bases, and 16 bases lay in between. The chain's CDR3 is CASSPASGAATNEKLFF. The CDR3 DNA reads TGTGCCAGCAGCCCAGCCAGCGGGGCTGCAACTAATGAAAAACTGTTTTTT.

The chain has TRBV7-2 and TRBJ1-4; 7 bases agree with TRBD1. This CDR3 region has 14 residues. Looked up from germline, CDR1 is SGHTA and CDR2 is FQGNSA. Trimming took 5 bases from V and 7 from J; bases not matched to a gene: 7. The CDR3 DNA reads TGTGCCAGCAGCCTAGGAGGGGGCGGTGAAAAACTGTTTTTT. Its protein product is CASSLGGGGEKLFF.

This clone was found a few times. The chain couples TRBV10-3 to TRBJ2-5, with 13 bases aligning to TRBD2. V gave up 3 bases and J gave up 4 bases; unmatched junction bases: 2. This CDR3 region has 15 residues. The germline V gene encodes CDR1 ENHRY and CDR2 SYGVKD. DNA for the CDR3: TGTGCCATCAGTGAACGGACTAGCGGGAGAGAGACCCAGTACTTC. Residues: CAISERTSGRETQYF.

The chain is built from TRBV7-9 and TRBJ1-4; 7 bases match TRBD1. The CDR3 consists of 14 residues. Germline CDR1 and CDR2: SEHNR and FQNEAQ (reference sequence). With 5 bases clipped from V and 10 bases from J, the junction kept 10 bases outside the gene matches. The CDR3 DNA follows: TGTGCCAGCAGCCCCCGTGAGGGGGCGGGAAAACTGTTTTTT. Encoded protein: CASSPREGAGKLFF.

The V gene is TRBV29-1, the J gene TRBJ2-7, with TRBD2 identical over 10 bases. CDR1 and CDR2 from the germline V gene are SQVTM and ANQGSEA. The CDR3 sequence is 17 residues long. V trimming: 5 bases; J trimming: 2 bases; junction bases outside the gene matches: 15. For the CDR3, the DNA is TGCAGCGTTACTGCGGGACTAGCGACGGGGAGCCCCTACGAGCAGTACTTC. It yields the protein CSVTAGLATGSPYEQYF.

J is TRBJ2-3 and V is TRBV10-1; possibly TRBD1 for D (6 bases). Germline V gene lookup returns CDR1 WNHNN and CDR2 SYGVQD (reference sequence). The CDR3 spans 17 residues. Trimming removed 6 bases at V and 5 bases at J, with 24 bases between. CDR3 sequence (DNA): TGCGCCAGCAGGGTGACAGGACGGGGACGTGAGCAAGATACGCAGTATTTT. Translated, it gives CASRVTGRGREQDTQYF.

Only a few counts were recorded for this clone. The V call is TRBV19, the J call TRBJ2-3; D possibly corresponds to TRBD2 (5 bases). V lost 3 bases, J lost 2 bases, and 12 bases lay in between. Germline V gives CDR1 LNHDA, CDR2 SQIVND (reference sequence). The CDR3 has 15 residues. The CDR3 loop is CASSIKRSSTDTQYF. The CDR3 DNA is TGTGCCAGTAGTATCAAGCGGAGCTCCACAGATACGCAGTATTTT.

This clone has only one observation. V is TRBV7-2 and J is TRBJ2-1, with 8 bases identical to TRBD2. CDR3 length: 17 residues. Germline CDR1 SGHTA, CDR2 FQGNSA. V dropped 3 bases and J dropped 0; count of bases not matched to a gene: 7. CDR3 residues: CASSFLRGASSYNEQFF. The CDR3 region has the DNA TGTGCCAGCAGCTTCTTGCGGGGGGCCAGCTCCTACAATGAGCAGTTCTTC.

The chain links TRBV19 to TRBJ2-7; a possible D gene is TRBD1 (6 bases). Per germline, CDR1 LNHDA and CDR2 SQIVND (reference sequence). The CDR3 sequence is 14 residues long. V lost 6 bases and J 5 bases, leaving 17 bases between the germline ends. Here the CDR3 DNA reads TGTGCCAGTAGGCCACAGGGATCTGGCGACGAGCAGTACTTC. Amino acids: CASRPQGSGDEQYF.

CDR3 sequence: CASRSAPGQATSYEQYF. The CDR3 DNA follows: TGTGCCAGCAGATCCGCCCCGGGACAGGCGACTTCCTACGAGCAGTACTTC. The chain has TRBV28 and TRBJ2-7; 8 nucleotides agree with TRBD1. This CDR3 region has 17 residues. V was pared by 6 bases and J by 1 base, with 14 bases of the junction left unmatched. Germline values: CDR1 MDHEN, CDR2 SYDVKM.

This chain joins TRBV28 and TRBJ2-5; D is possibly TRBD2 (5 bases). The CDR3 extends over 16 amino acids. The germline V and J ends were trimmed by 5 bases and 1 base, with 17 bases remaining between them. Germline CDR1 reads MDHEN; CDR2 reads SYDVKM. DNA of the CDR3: TGTGCCAGCAGTCTGGGGTCGGGGTCCGGCCAAGAGACCCAGTACTTC. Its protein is CASSLGSGSGQETQYF.

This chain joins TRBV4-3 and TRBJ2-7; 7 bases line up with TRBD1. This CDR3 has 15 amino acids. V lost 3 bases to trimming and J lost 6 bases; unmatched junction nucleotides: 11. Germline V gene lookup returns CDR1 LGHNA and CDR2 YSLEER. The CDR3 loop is CASSHDADRVLEQYF. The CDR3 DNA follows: TGCGCCAGCAGCCACGATGCCGACAGGGTTCTCGAGCAGTACTTC.

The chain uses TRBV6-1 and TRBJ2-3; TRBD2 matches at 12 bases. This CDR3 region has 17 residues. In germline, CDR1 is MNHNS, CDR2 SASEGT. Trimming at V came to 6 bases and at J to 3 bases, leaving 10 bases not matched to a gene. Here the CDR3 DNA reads TGTGCCAGCAGAGAAACCCTAGCGGGGGGGTTAACAGATACGCAGTATTTT. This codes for CASRETLAGGLTDTQYF.

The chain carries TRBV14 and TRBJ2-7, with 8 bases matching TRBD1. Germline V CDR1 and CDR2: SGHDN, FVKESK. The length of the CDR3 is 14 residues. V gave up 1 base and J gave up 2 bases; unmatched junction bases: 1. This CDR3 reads CASSQGQGPYEQYF. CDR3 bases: TGTGCCAGCAGCCAAGGACAGGGGCCCTACGAGCAGTACTTC.

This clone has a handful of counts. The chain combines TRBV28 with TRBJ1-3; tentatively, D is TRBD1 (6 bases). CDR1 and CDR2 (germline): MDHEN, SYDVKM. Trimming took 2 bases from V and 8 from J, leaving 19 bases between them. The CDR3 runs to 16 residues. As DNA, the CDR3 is TGTGCCAGCAGTTTACAGGGGCACCCTCGTAGGGACACCATATATTTT. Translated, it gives CASSLQGHPRRDTIYF.